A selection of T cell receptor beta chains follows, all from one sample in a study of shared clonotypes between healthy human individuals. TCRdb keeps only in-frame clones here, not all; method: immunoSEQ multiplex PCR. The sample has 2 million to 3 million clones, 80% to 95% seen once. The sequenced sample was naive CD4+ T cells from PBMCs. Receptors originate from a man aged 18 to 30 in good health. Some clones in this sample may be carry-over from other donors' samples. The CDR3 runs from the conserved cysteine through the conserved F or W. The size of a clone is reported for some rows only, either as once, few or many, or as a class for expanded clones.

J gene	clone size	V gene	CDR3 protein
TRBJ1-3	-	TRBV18	CASSSGTVLDTIYF
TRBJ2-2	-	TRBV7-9	CASSSWQGGTGELFF
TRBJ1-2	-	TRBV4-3	CASSQDPGERAGYTF
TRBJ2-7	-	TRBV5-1	CASSASPGTGYGSSYEQYF
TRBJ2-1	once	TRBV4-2	CASSQGTSGDYNEQFF
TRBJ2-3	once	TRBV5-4	CASRRMPLVTDTQYF
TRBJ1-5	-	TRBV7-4	CASSLGVADRVGRQPQHF
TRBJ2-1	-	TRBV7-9	CASSRRADNEQFF
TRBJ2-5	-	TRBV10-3	CAISRQGQETQYF
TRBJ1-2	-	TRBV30	CAWSETGDGYTF
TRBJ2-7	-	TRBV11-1	CASSLPNGALEEQYF
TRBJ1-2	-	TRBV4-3	CASSQGSVQPYGYTF
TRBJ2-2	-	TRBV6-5	CASSLSTGELFF
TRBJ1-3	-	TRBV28	CASSLSGAGNTIYF
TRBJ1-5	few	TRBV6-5	CASSNGRGNQPQHF
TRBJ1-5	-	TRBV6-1	CASSEAWSGGNQPQHF
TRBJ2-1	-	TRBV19	CASSITYNEQFF
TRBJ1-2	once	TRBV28	CASSLLGAQGYGYTF
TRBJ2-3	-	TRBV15	CATSRGGVGSDTQYF
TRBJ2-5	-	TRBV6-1	CASRLYSGFQETQYF
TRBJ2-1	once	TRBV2	CASSEEGAGWNEQFF